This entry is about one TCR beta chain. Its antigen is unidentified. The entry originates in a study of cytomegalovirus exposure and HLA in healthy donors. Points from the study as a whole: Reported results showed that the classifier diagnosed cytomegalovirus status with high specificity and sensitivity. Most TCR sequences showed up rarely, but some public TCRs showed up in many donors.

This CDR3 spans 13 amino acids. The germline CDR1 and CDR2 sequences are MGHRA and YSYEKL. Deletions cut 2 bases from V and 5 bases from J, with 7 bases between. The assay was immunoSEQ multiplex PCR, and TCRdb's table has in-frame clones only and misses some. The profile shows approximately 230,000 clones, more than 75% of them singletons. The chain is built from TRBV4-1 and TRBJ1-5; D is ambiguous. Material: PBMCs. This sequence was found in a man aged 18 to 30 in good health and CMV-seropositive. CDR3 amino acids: CASSQRTDQPQHF. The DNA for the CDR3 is TGCGCCAGCAGCCAAAGGACGGATCAGCCCCAGCATTTT.